One and the same sample provided the 28 T cell receptor beta chains below, sequenced in a study of blood T cell repertoires in COVID-19 (dated by TCRdb to about 2020). The protocol used for the library was the immunoSEQ multiplex PCR assay. TCRdb provides this immuneACCESS table in a form limited to in-frame rearrangements. Some clones are lacking; in checked studies, under half of them reflect an unresolved V gene, and why the rest are absent is not known. The sample records about 300,000 clones, around nine tenths of which are singletons. In total, the top ten clones hold about 2.7% of the sample. The sample consisted of PBMCs or T cells enriched from blood (not recorded which). These receptors all come from a woman aged 18-29 years who had recovered from COVID-19.

The chain combines TRBV5-1 with TRBJ2-1, with TRBD1 matching over 7 bases. Germline V CDR1 and CDR2: SGHRS, YFSETQ. This CDR3 contains 15 residues. Trimming cost V 3 bases and J 9 bases; bases outside gene matches: 12. The chain's CDR3 is CASSSETGNFAEQFF. Here the CDR3 DNA reads TGCGCCAGCAGCTCGGAGACAGGGAATTTCGCTGAGCAGTTCTTC.

The chain carries TRBV2 and TRBJ2-1; TRBD1 agrees at 10 bases. This CDR3 has 13 amino acids. Germline CDR1 reads SNHLY; CDR2 reads FYNNEI. V was clipped by 8 bases and J by 6 bases; unmatched bases: 4. Written as DNA, the CDR3 is TGTGCCAGCGGGACAGGGGTATCCAATGAGCAGTTCTTC. Translated, it gives CASGTGVSNEQFF.

This clone showed up just once. J is TRBJ2-5 and V is TRBV5-1; D is perhaps TRBD1 (6 bases). Germline V gives CDR1 SGHRS, CDR2 YFSETQ. CDR3 length equals 13 residues. With 0 bases removed from V and 5 bases from J, the gap between germline ends came to 8 bases. The CDR3 reads CASSLEGVETQYF. CDR3 sequence (DNA): TGCGCCAGCAGCTTGGAGGGGGTCGAGACCCAGTACTTC.

CDR3 protein: CASSIVAGGPNEQFF. The CDR3 bases are TGTGCCAGTAGTATTGTAGCGGGGGGGCCCAATGAGCAGTTCTTC. The chain combines TRBV19 with TRBJ2-1; 11 positions match TRBD2. This CDR3 comprises 15 residues. V lost 3 bases and J lost 6; bases outside the gene matches: 4. CDR1 and CDR2 from the germline V gene are LNHDA and SQIVND (reference sequence). Looking up the rest from reference TRBV19 and TRBJ2-1 gives the full variable domain: DGGITQSPKYLFRKEGQNVTLSCEQNLNHDAMYWYRQDPGQGLRLIYYSQIVNDFQKGDIAEGYSVSREKKESFPLTVTSAQKNPTAFYLCASSIVAGGPNEQFFGPGTRLTVL.

The rearrangement links TRBV25-1 to TRBJ1-2, with unresolved D. CDR3 length: 13 amino acids. Trimming took off 6 bases at V and 0 bases at J, with 8 bases between the two ends. The germline CDR1 and CDR2 sequences are MGHDK and SYGVNS. The CDR3 here is CASSETTNYGYTF. In DNA form, the CDR3 reads TGTGCCAGCAGCGAGACAACTAACTATGGCTACACCTTC.

The rearrangement uses TRBV5-1 and TRBJ1-1, with 8 bases aligning to TRBD1. Trimming at V came to 6 bases and at J to 5 bases, leaving 18 bases not matched to a gene. The CDR3 contains 17 residues. Germline CDR1 reads SGHRS; CDR2 reads YFSETQ. CDR3 residues: CASKSRADREVGTEAFF. CDR3 coding DNA: TGCGCCAGCAAATCTAGGGCGGACAGGGAGGTGGGTACTGAAGCTTTCTTT.

The V gene is TRBV21-1, the J gene TRBJ2-2; the table gives TRBD2 as D, unverified against the DNA. TRBV21-1 is termed a pseudogene. CDR3 length equals 21 residues. CDR3 protein: CASSEKWKTSGGPLNTGELFF. The DNA of the CDR3 is TGTGCCAGCAGCGAAAAATGGAAGACTAGCGGGGGCCCCCTTAACACCGGGGAGCTGTTTTTT.

The chain is built from TRBV18 and TRBJ1-5; D is uncertain. Germline V gives CDR1 KGHSH, CDR2 LQKENI. The V end was cut by 4 bases, the J end by 4 bases, with 8 bases between. This CDR3 has 13 amino acids. CDR3 coding DNA: TGTGCCAGCTCACAAGCCGAAAATCAGCCCCAGCATTTT. Its translation is CASSQAENQPQHF.

The J gene is TRBJ1-2, the V gene TRBV30, with TRBD1 matching 7 bases. This CDR3 has 17 amino acids. With 3 bases clipped from V and 0 bases from J, the junction kept 13 bases outside the gene matches. The germline CDR1 and CDR2 sequences are GTSNPN and SVGIG (reference sequence). This CDR3 is CAWSVTGVEGANYGYTF. In DNA form, the CDR3 reads TGTGCCTGGAGCGTAACAGGGGTCGAAGGGGCTAACTATGGCTACACCTTC. Together with reference TRBV30 and TRBJ1-2, the CDR3 gives the full variable domain: SQTIHQWPATLVQPVGSPLSLECTVEGTSNPNLYWYRQAAGRGLQLLFYSVGIGQISSEVPQNLSASRPQDRQFILSSKKLLLSDSGFYLCAWSVTGVEGANYGYTFGSGTRLTVV.

The rearrangement uses TRBV28 and TRBJ1-6; no firm D call. Trimming took 5 bases from V and 0 from J, leaving 14 bases between them. The CDR3 runs 17 residues. The germline gives CDR1 MDHEN, CDR2 SYDVKM. The chain's CDR3 is CASSLEDASSYNSPLHF. The DNA for the CDR3 is TGTGCCAGCAGTCTGGAGGACGCTAGCTCCTATAATTCACCCCTCCACTTT.

The chain is built from TRBV30 and TRBJ1-3; the match to TRBD1 covers 7 bases. This CDR3 contains 15 residues. CDR1 is GTSNPN, CDR2 SVGIG, per germline (reference sequence). Unmatched junction bases numbered 11, after V lost 7 bases and J lost 2 bases. CDR3 amino acids: CASQPGTDPGNTIYF. The CDR3 DNA sequence: TGTGCCTCCCAACCCGGGACAGACCCTGGAAACACCATATATTTT.

The chain is built from TRBV3-1 (or the pseudogene TRBV3-2) and TRBJ2-3; 9 bases match TRBD2. Per the germline V gene, CDR1 is LGHDT and CDR2 is YNNKEL (reference sequence). The CDR3 is 18 amino acids. Trimming took 2 bases from V and 3 from J; bases not matched to a gene: 12. CDR3 sequence: CASSQLSPGLALTDTQYF. CDR3 nucleotides: TGTGCCAGCAGCCAACTTTCCCCGGGACTAGCTCTTACAGATACGCAGTATTTT.

This chain links TRBV25-1 with TRBJ2-2; weak D call: TRBD2 (5 bases). V lost 2 bases and J lost 7, with 11 bases in between. The CDR3 is 14 amino acids. The germline V gene encodes CDR1 MGHDK and CDR2 SYGVNS. DNA for the CDR3: TGTGCCAGCAGTGAACAACTAGAAATCGGGGAGCTGTTTTTT. As protein: CASSEQLEIGELFF.

The chain links TRBV29-1 to TRBJ2-5; weak D call: TRBD1 (5 bases). CDR3 size: 14 residues. With 1 base removed from V and 5 bases from J, the gap between germline ends came to 14 bases. Germline V gene sequence: CDR1 SQVTM, CDR2 ANQGSEA. The CDR3, as DNA: TGCAGCGTTGAAGGGGGCGCGGAGATGGAGACCCAGTACTTC. This translates into CSVEGGAEMETQYF.

The rearrangement links TRBV12-3 or TRBV12-4 to TRBJ1-5; D uncertain. CDR3 length: 13 residues. V was shortened by 8 bases and J by 0 bases, with 8 bases between the two germline ends. The DNA of the CDR3 is TGTGCCAGCTCGGGGAGTAGCAATCAGCCCCAGCATTTT. Its protein product is CASSGSSNQPQHF.

This chain connects TRBV11-3 to TRBJ2-1; 7 bases map to TRBD2. Trimming took 2 bases from V and 7 from J; bases not matched to a gene: 8. CDR1 and CDR2 (germline): SGHNT, YENEEA. The length of the CDR3 is 15 residues. The CDR3 DNA follows: TGTGCCAGCAGCTTACGGGGCGGGAGTGTAAATGAGCAGTTCTTC. Translating it yields CASSLRGGSVNEQFF. The whole variable domain, remainder taken from reference TRBV11-3 and TRBJ2-1, is EAGVVQSPRYKIIEKKQPVAFWCNPISGHNTLYWYLQNLGQGPELLIRYENEEAVDDSQLPKDRFSAERLKGVDSTLKIQPAELGDSAVYLCASSLRGGSVNEQFFGPGTRLTVL.

J is TRBJ1-2 and V is TRBV7-9, with a possible D match to TRBD1 (5 bases). V shed 1 base and J shed 3 bases, with 15 bases lying between them. CDR3 length: 16 amino acids. Germline CDR1 reads SEHNR; CDR2 reads FQNEAQ (reference sequence). CDR3 coding DNA: TGTGCCAGCAGCTTAGAAGGGGCCAGGCACCACTATGGCTACACCTTC. Its translation: CASSLEGARHHYGYTF. Together with reference TRBV7-9 and TRBJ1-2, the CDR3 gives the full variable domain: DTGVSQNPRHKITKRGQNVTFRCDPISEHNRLYWYRQTLGQGPEFLTYFQNEAQLEKSRLLSDRFSAERPKGSFSTLEIQRTEQGDSAMYLCASSLEGARHHYGYTFGSGTRLTVV.

The chain recombines TRBV7-2 with TRBJ2-7, with a possible D match to TRBD2 (6 bases). Germline V gene data show CDR1 as SGHTA and CDR2 as FQGNSA. V was clipped by 5 bases and J by 3 bases, with 14 bases between them. This CDR3 is 14 amino acids long. The CDR3 nucleotides are TGTGCCAGCAGCCCCCACCCGGGGGACTACGAGCAGTACTTC. Translation gives CASSPHPGDYEQYF.

J is TRBJ2-1 and V is TRBV6-5; 8 positions agree with TRBD1. The CDR3 runs to 14 residues. Trimming at V came to 10 bases and at J to 7 bases, leaving 12 bases not matched to a gene. Germline CDR1 reads MNHEY; CDR2 reads SVGAGI. The DNA of the CDR3 is TGTGCCATCCTTGGACAGGGATCACATAATGAGCAGTTCTTC. Translated: CAILGQGSHNEQFF.

The chain employs TRBV12-3 or TRBV12-4 and TRBJ2-7; D is unresolved. V gave up 5 bases and J gave up 0 bases, with 8 bases separating them. The CDR3 runs 13 residues. The CDR3 DNA reads TGTGCCAGCAGTAGCGTTAGCTCCTACGAGCAGTACTTC. It specifies CASSSVSSYEQYF.

The chain links TRBV28 to TRBJ2-1; D may be TRBD1 (6 bases). The CDR3 runs 16 residues. Trimming took off 7 bases at V and 4 bases at J, with 20 bases between the two ends. In germline, CDR1 is MDHEN, CDR2 SYDVKM. CDR3 sequence reads: CASTLDPGHMYNEQFF. The DNA of the CDR3 is TGTGCCAGCACCCTTGACCCGGGACACATGTACAATGAGCAGTTCTTC.

This chain uses TRBV11-2 with TRBJ1-6; the D gene is possibly TRBD1 (6 bases). This CDR3 has 16 amino acids. The germline CDR1 and CDR2 sequences are SGHAT and FQNNGV. Trimming shortened V by 1 base and J by 3 bases, and 10 bases separated the two germline ends. The CDR3 here is CASSLVGQFYNSPLHF. The CDR3, as DNA: TGTGCCAGCAGCTTAGTCGGACAGTTCTATAATTCACCCCTCCACTTT.

This clone was observed once. The chain has TRBV4-3 and TRBJ1-2, with TRBD1 identical over 8 bases. The CDR3 contains 16 residues. The V gene end was trimmed by 3 bases and the J gene end by 5 bases; junction bases not matched to a gene: 11. CDR1 is LGHNA and CDR2 is YSLEER in the germline V gene. Here the CDR3 DNA reads TGCGCCAGCAGCCAGACACGGTACAACAGGGGGTATGGCTACACCTTC. Translating it yields CASSQTRYNRGYGYTF.

This sequence joins TRBV28 and TRBJ1-2; D is possibly TRBD1 (6 bases). Germline CDR1 is MDHEN and CDR2 is SYDVKM. This CDR3 contains 15 residues. Trimming shortened V by 6 bases and J by 5 bases, and 19 bases separated the two germline ends. The CDR3 DNA reads TGTGCCAGCAGCTCCCCAACAGGGAGGGGATATGGCTACACCTTC. Protein: CASSSPTGRGYGYTF.

The genes are TRBV7-2 and TRBJ1-6, with D tentatively TRBD1 (5 bases). Germline V gene sequence: CDR1 SGHTA, CDR2 FQGNSA. This CDR3 spans 16 amino acids. The V and J ends lost 2 bases and 0 bases respectively, with 8 bases between them. CDR3 sequence reads: CASSLRQSSYNSPLHF. CDR3 coding DNA: TGTGCCAGCAGCTTACGACAGAGCTCCTATAATTCACCCCTCCACTTT.

V gene TRBV30 combines with J gene TRBJ1-1; maybe TRBD1 (5 bases). The germline V and J ends were trimmed by 2 bases and 0 bases, with 10 bases remaining between them. Germline V CDR1 and CDR2: GTSNPN, SVGIG (reference sequence). The CDR3 is 14 amino acids. The chain's CDR3 is CAWSPTAMNTEAFF. Here the CDR3 DNA reads TGTGCCTGGAGTCCGACAGCCATGAACACTGAAGCTTTCTTT.

Worth noting for this clone: Other DNA variants within this sample encode the same CDR3. The V call is TRBV28, the J call TRBJ1-5; D possibly corresponds to TRBD1 (5 bases). Germline CDR1 reads MDHEN; CDR2 reads SYDVKM. The CDR3 consists of 16 residues. V gave up 2 bases and J gave up 0 bases, with 11 bases separating them. The CDR3 reads CASSLRGWNSNQPQHF. The CDR3 DNA reads as TGTGCCAGCAGTTTACGGGGGTGGAATAGCAATCAGCCCCAGCATTTT.

Only one count was recorded for this clone. The V and J genes are TRBV13 and TRBJ2-3, with 8 bases aligning to TRBD2. Germline loops: CDR1 PRHDT, CDR2 FYEKMQ (reference sequence). This CDR3 is built from 14 residues. The ends lost 6 bases at V and 0 bases at J; junction bases unmatched: 2. The CDR3 loop is CASRGGGSTDTQYF. CDR3 coding DNA: TGTGCCAGCAGGGGCGGGGGGAGCACAGATACGCAGTATTTT.